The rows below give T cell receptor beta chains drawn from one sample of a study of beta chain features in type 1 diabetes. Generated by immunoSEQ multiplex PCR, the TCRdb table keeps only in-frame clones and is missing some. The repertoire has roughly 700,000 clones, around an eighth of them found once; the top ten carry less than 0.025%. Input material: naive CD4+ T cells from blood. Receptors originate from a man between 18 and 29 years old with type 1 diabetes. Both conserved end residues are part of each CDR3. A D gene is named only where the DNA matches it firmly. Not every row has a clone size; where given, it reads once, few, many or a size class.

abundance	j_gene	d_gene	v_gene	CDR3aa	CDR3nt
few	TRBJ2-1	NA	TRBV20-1	CSARGGNEQFF	TGCAGTGCTCGAGGGGGAAATGAGCAGTTCTTC
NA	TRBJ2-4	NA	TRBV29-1	CSVGEQGEGNIQYF	TGCAGCGTTGGAGAACAGGGGGAGGGGAACATTCAGTACTTC
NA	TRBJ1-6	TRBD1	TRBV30	CAWTTRGTGGSPLHF	TGTGCCTGGACAACCCGCGGGACAGGGGGTTCACCCCTCCACTTT
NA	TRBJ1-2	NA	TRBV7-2	CASSPEQGAPGYTF	TGTGCCAGCAGCCCAGAACAGGGTGCCCCTGGCTACACCTTC
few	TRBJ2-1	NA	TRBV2	CASSASFGNEQFF	TGTGCCAGCAGTGCCTCGTTTGGCAATGAGCAGTTCTTC
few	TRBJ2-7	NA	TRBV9	CASSVGDQGFYEQYF	TGTGCCAGCAGCGTAGGAGATCAGGGGTTCTACGAGCAGTACTTC
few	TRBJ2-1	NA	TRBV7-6	CASSLVGGPMGNEQFF	TGTGCCAGCAGCTTAGTGGGGGGCCCAATGGGGAATGAGCAGTTCTTC
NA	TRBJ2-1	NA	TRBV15	CATSRSQFSSYNEQFF	TGTGCCACCAGCAGATCACAGTTTAGCTCCTACAATGAGCAGTTCTTC
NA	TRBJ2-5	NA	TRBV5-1	CASAGSQETQYF	TGCGCCAGCGCAGGGTCACAAGAGACCCAGTACTTC
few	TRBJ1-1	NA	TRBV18	CASSPPQGKSEAFF	TGTGCCAGCTCACCTCCGCAGGGCAAATCTGAAGCTTTCTTT
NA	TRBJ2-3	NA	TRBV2	CASSFLGGSGTDTQYF	TGTGCCAGCAGTTTCCTAGGGGGTAGCGGCACAGATACGCAGTATTTT
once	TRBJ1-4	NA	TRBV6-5	CASKQTATNEKLFF	TGTGCCAGCAAACAGACAGCAACTAATGAAAAACTGTTTTTT
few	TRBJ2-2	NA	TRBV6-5	CASSPRGNTGELFF	TGTGCCAGCAGTCCTCGGGGGAACACCGGGGAGCTGTTTTTT